The 28 T cell receptor beta chains listed next were all sequenced from one sample in a study of T cell changes during pregnancy in multiple sclerosis. Profiling relied on immunoSEQ multiplex PCR, and the TCRdb table lists in-frame clones only, not all of them. Here the sample spans about 80,000 clones, around 93% being singletons. The material sequenced was peripheral blood, taken in the third trimester of pregnancy. These receptors all stem from a female donor with multiple sclerosis, enrolled in a pregnancy study.

This clone has a single count. The J gene is TRBJ1-2, the V gene TRBV7-9; D unresolved. V lost 5 bases, J lost 8 bases, and 15 bases lay in between. Germline V gene data show CDR1 as SEHNR and CDR2 as FQNEAQ (reference sequence). CDR3 length: 13 residues. The CDR3 nucleotides are TGTGCCAGCAGCACCCACCCGGGGATGGGCTACACCTTC. Translated: CASSTHPGMGYTF. The whole variable domain, filled in from reference TRBV7-9 and TRBJ1-2, reads DTGVSQNPRHKITKRGQNVTFRCDPISEHNRLYWYRQTLGQGPEFLTYFQNEAQLEKSRLLSDRFSAERPKGSFSTLEIQRTEQGDSAMYLCASSTHPGMGYTFGSGTRLTVV.

V usage is TRBV5-1 and J usage is TRBJ1-5, with D perhaps matching TRBD1 (5 bases). Germline loops: CDR1 SGHRS, CDR2 YFSETQ. This CDR3 is built from 15 residues. V lost 5 bases to trimming and J lost 0 bases, with 12 bases between them. The CDR3 region has the DNA TGCGCCAGCAGGCGGACACCTTATAGCAATCAGCCCCAGCATTTT. Its protein is CASRRTPYSNQPQHF.

This chain uses TRBV29-1 with TRBJ1-3, with no clear D. V was cut by 4 bases and J by 0 bases, with 10 bases left in between. The CDR3 runs 14 residues. Germline V CDR1 and CDR2: SQVTM, ANQGSEA. For the CDR3, the DNA is TGCAGCGTTGTGCCTGAGCGCTCTGGAAACACCATATATTTT. It encodes CSVVPERSGNTIYF.

This clone is a singleton in its sample. The chain has TRBV4-1 and TRBJ2-3, with a weak D call TRBD1 (7 bases). Trimming left V 1 base short and J 5 bases short, with 22 bases between. The CDR3 covers 18 residues. CDR1 MGHRA and CDR2 YSYEKL come from the germline V gene. The CDR3 reads CASSQGEAGGLGGDTQYF. In DNA form, the CDR3 reads TGCGCCAGCAGCCAAGGGGAAGCAGGGGGACTCGGGGGAGATACGCAGTATTTT.

This chain joins TRBV18 and TRBJ2-7; 9 nucleotides agree with TRBD1. V lost 2 bases, J lost 6 bases, and 8 bases stayed unmatched. The CDR3 has 15 amino acids. Germline-derived CDR1 and CDR2 are KGHSH and LQKENI. CDR3 protein: CASSPTAGTGSEQYF. CDR3 bases: TGTGCCAGCTCACCAACGGCCGGGACAGGGTCCGAGCAGTACTTC.

This chain joins TRBV5-1 and TRBJ2-7; 10 bases are a match to TRBD2. Germline CDR1 reads SGHRS; CDR2 reads YFSETQ. Unmatched junction bases numbered 12, after V lost 3 bases and J lost 6 bases. CDR3 length: 16 residues. DNA of the CDR3: TGCGCCAGCAGCTCGCGCCGGCTAGCGGGGGATGGCGAGCAGTACTTC. This codes for CASSSRRLAGDGEQYF.

The chain couples TRBV5-6 to TRBJ2-3; TRBD2 matches 7 bases. The V segment lost 4 bases and the J segment 9 bases; nucleotides outside the gene matches: 8. This CDR3 is 13 amino acids long. Germline CDR1 SGHDT, CDR2 YYEEEE. The CDR3 loop is CASSPMDGGTQYF. The CDR3 coding sequence is TGTGCCAGCAGCCCCATGGACGGGGGGACGCAGTATTTT.

The chain employs TRBV19 and TRBJ1-1; possible D gene TRBD1, 5 bases. Germline V gene sequence: CDR1 LNHDA, CDR2 SQIVND (reference sequence). CDR3 length equals 14 residues. V was clipped by 2 bases and J by 0 bases, with 7 bases between them. The chain's CDR3 is CASSIRGVNTEAFF. CDR3 in DNA: TGTGCCAGTAGTATACGGGGGGTGAACACTGAAGCTTTCTTT.

This chain uses TRBV9 with TRBJ1-1, with D possibly being TRBD1 (6 bases). The germline V and J ends were trimmed by 3 bases and 1 base, with 13 bases remaining between them. Germline CDR1 and CDR2: SGDLS and YYNGEE. This CDR3 contains 15 residues. The CDR3 nucleotides are TGTGCCAGCAGCGCCCGGGGGGGGCAGAACACTGAAGCTTTCTTT. Translating it yields CASSARGGQNTEAFF.

This chain joins TRBV6-6 and TRBJ2-3; 8 nucleotides line up with TRBD2. There are 14 residues in the CDR3. Germline lookup yields CDR1 MNHNY and CDR2 SVGAGI (reference sequence). V lost 6 bases, J lost 5 bases, and 7 bases stayed unmatched. The CDR3 sequence is CASRRGGRGDTQYF. The CDR3 coding sequence is TGTGCCAGCAGACGGGGGGGCCGTGGAGATACGCAGTATTTT.

The CDR3 DNA reads as TGTGCCACCAACCGAGGAGGGATCTCCAGAAACACCATATATTTT. Translated, it gives CATNRGGISRNTIYF. This sequence joins TRBV5-8 and TRBJ1-3; D remains ambiguous. The V end lost 9 bases, the J end lost 5 bases, and 21 bases lay between the germline ends. Germline V gives CDR1 SGHTS, CDR2 YDEGEE. CDR3 length: 15 amino acids.

The CDR3, as DNA: TGTGCCAGCAGTTTAGATAGGGGAAGCTACGAGCAGTACTTC. Translating gives CASSLDRGSYEQYF. The chain carries TRBV28 and TRBJ2-7, with D possibly matching TRBD1 (5 bases). The V end was cut by 2 bases, the J end by 3 bases, with 11 bases between. In germline, CDR1 is MDHEN, CDR2 SYDVKM. The CDR3 is 14 residues long.

The rearrangement joins TRBV6-5 to TRBJ2-3; TRBD2 matches at 7 bases. Germline loops: CDR1 MNHEY, CDR2 SVGAGI. The CDR3 consists of 16 residues. V lost 0 bases and J lost 2; bases outside the gene matches: 5. Written as DNA, the CDR3 is TGTGCCAGCAGTTACTCGAACGGGGGGTTCACAGATACGCAGTATTTT. Translating gives CASSYSNGGFTDTQYF.

As concerns this clone: The same CDR3 arises from other DNA sequences in this sample as well. The chain is built from TRBV18 and TRBJ2-3, with TRBD2 identical over 10 bases. The CDR3 totals 16 residues. Germline V gives CDR1 KGHSH, CDR2 LQKENI. V trimming: 3 bases; J trimming: 2 bases; junction bases outside the gene matches: 5. The CDR3 loop reads CASSPLAGGPTDTQYF. The CDR3 DNA reads as TGTGCCAGCTCACCTTTAGCGGGGGGCCCCACAGATACGCAGTATTTT.

The chain's CDR3 is CASSGGQNNYGYTF. CDR3 DNA sequence: TGTGCCAGTAGTGGGGGACAGAATAACTATGGCTACACCTTC. The V and J genes are TRBV19 and TRBJ1-2; 7 positions match TRBD1. This CDR3 spans 14 amino acids. V was clipped by 5 bases and J by 1 base; unmatched bases: 4. CDR1 and CDR2 (germline): LNHDA, SQIVND (reference sequence).

CDR3 nucleotide sequence: TGTGCCAGCAGTGAGCCGCATACAGGGACAGGAAACACCATATATTTT. It yields the protein CASSEPHTGTGNTIYF. The rearrangement links TRBV25-1 to TRBJ1-3; D is possibly TRBD1 (6 bases). CDR3 length: 16 amino acids. With 3 bases removed from V and 4 bases from J, the gap between germline ends came to 16 bases. Per germline, CDR1 MGHDK and CDR2 SYGVNS. The entire variable domain, with the rest obtained from reference TRBV25-1 and TRBJ1-3, is as follows: EADIYQTPRYLVIGTGKKITLECSQTMGHDKMYWYQQDPGMELHLIHYSYGVNSTEKGDLSSESTVSRIRTEHFPLTLESARPSHTSQYLCASSEPHTGTGNTIYFGEGSWLTVV.

The count of this clone is one. The rearrangement links TRBV6-1 to TRBJ1-3; 7 bases agree with TRBD1. With 9 bases clipped from V and 0 bases from J, the junction kept 5 bases outside the gene matches. The CDR3 consists of 14 residues. CDR1 is MNHNS and CDR2 is SASEGT in the germline V gene. The DNA for the CDR3 is TGTGCCAGTGCGGGACAGCTCTCTGGAAACACCATATATTTT. As protein: CASAGQLSGNTIYF.

The V and J genes are TRBV7-3 and TRBJ2-5; 7 positions match TRBD2. V lost 3 bases to trimming and J lost 5 bases; unmatched junction nucleotides: 9. The germline V gene has CDR1 SGHTA and CDR2 FQGTGA. This CDR3 is built from 15 residues. CDR3 sequence reads: CASSFGGGVGETQYF. The CDR3 nucleotides are TGTGCCAGCAGCTTTGGCGGGGGAGTTGGGGAGACCCAGTACTTC.

The rearrangement joins TRBV5-1 to TRBJ2-7; TRBD2 might be the D (6 bases). The CDR3 has 17 residues. Germline lookup yields CDR1 SGHRS and CDR2 YFSETQ. V lost 4 bases to trimming and J lost 0 bases, with 20 bases between them. Here the CDR3 reads CASSAEGYRRVSYEQYF. The CDR3 DNA reads TGCGCCAGCAGCGCGGAGGGGTACAGGAGAGTCTCCTACGAGCAGTACTTC.

A word on this clone: Other DNA sequences from this sample encode an identical CDR3 as well. CDR3 sequence reads: CASSEAGGPYEQYF. The CDR3 bases are TGTGCCAGCAGTGAAGCGGGGGGGCCTTACGAGCAGTACTTC. The V gene is TRBV6-1, the J gene TRBJ2-7; tentatively, D is TRBD2 (7 bases). The CDR3 contains 14 residues. V was shortened by 0 bases and J by 4 bases, with 10 bases between the two germline ends. Germline CDR1 and CDR2: MNHNS and SASEGT.

The chain joins TRBV2 to TRBJ2-5, with TRBD2 matching over 12 bases. J was trimmed by 5 bases and V by 6 bases; bases with no gene match: 10. This CDR3 has 16 residues. Looked up from germline, CDR1 is SNHLY and CDR2 is FYNNEI. In DNA form, the CDR3 reads TGTGCCAGCAGCCAAGGGCTAGCGGGGGGGCGGGAGACCCAGTACTTC. Its translation is CASSQGLAGGRETQYF.

The chain has TRBV9 and TRBJ2-1; D ambiguous. The CDR3 totals 15 residues. Trimming left V 0 bases short and J 0 bases short, with 7 bases between. Germline V CDR1 and CDR2: SGDLS, YYNGEE. DNA of the CDR3: TGTGCCAGCAGCGTAGATGGAGACTCCTACAATGAGCAGTTCTTC. It yields the protein CASSVDGDSYNEQFF.

This clone turned up a few times. The junction departs from the called germline gene at one end, perhaps through a read error. The chain carries TRBV19 and TRBJ2-1; TRBD2 matches 9 bases. The germline CDR1 and CDR2 sequences are LNHDA and SQIVND (reference sequence). The CDR3 length is 17 residues. The CDR3 sequence is CASSIDAGTSSHNEQFF. In DNA, the CDR3 is TGTGCCAGTAGTATAGATGCCGGGACTAGCTCCCACAATGAGCAGTTCTTC.

The chain has TRBV13 and TRBJ1-5, with TRBD1 matching over 8 bases. V lost 5 bases and J lost 7; bases outside the gene matches: 7. CDR1 is PRHDT and CDR2 is FYEKMQ in the germline V gene (reference sequence). The CDR3 has 14 residues. CDR3 region: CASSLRGPNQPQHF. DNA for the CDR3: TGTGCCAGCAGCCTCAGGGGGCCGAACCAGCCCCAGCATTTT.

The chain is built from TRBV9 and TRBJ2-3; 9 nucleotides agree with TRBD2. The CDR3 length is 19 residues. V dropped 4 bases and J dropped 1; count of bases not matched to a gene: 16. Germline CDR1 is SGDLS and CDR2 is YYNGEE. For the CDR3, the DNA is TGTGCCAGCAGCTCCGGACAGACGGATCAGCGGGGGGGCACAGATACGCAGTATTTT. It codes for CASSSGQTDQRGGTDTQYF.

This chain connects TRBV11-2 to TRBJ2-3; TRBD1 aligns across 8 bases. The CDR3 extends over 16 amino acids. Per germline, CDR1 SGHAT and CDR2 FQNNGV. Trimming took 1 base from V and 4 from J; bases not matched to a gene: 7. As DNA, the CDR3 is TGTGCCAGCAGCTTAGTCGTCAGGGGGCGCGCAGATACGCAGTATTTT. This translates into CASSLVVRGRADTQYF.

V gene TRBV19 combines with J gene TRBJ1-1; D not resolved. Trimming pared 1 base from V and 5 bases from J, leaving 8 bases between. The CDR3 is 13 residues long. Germline V gene data show CDR1 as LNHDA and CDR2 as SQIVND (reference sequence). The CDR3 coding sequence is TGTGCCAGTAGTATAGGGACGGGGACTGAAGCTTTCTTT. This codes for CASSIGTGTEAFF.

The genes are TRBV6-7 and TRBJ2-7; D is possibly TRBD1 (6 bases). TRBV6-7 counts as an open reading frame of uncertain function. CDR3 length: 15 residues. The V gene lost 2 bases and the J gene lost 2 bases, with 13 bases spanning the gap. This CDR3 reads CASSYKDSETYEQYF. CDR3 in DNA: TGTGCCAGCAGTTACAAGGACAGCGAAACCTACGAGCAGTACTTC.